This T cell receptor beta chain was recovered during a study of CD8+ T cells in alopecia areata. Study outcomes and limitations: Significant decreases in scalp clonality and expanded CD8+ clones followed tofacitinib treatment. Affected lesional scalp, above all in alopecia totalis/universalis, was more clonal than normal scalp.

Treatment defined: oral pan-JAK inhibitor, 5-10 mg twice daily. Isolated RNA was reverse transcribed into cDNA used as the sequencing template. The repertoire was sequenced with immunoSEQ multiplex PCR; TCRdb's copy has only in-frame clones and lacks some. Of about 190,000 clones in the sample, more than 55% were seen once. V dropped 3 bases and J dropped 0 bases, with 7 bases sitting between them. This CDR3 region has 15 residues. CDR1 is SGHNT and CDR2 is YYREEE in the germline V gene (reference sequence). On this clone itself: What it binds is unknown.

This chain links TRBV5-4 with TRBJ2-6; D unclear. This clonotype was obtained from a human donor with alopecia areata. This specimen was CD4+ T cells sorted from blood, taken at week 4, from a patient treated with tofacitinib. CDR3 nucleotides: TGTGCCAGCAGCTCCAGCCCCTCTGGGGCCAACGTCCTGACTTTC. Its protein is CASSSSPSGANVLTF.